What follows are 13 T cell receptor beta chains derived from one specimen sequenced in a study of blood T cells in healthy people across ages. A second PCR of roughly 7 to 11 cycles used a sample-barcoded 5' primer and a J-beta primer mix. Using its own MiXCR run on the 5' RACE reads, TCRdb lists one record per CDR3 protein. The sample carries roughly 700,000 distinct CDR3 sequences, about a third recorded once. Input material: blood. The receptor set was obtained from a woman of 80 years or more in good health.

The chain combines TRBV7-2 with TRBJ2-5, with 8 bases that match TRBD1. Germline V gene sequence: CDR1 SGHTA, CDR2 FQGNSA. The V gene end was trimmed by 3 bases and the J gene end by 2 bases; junction bases not matched to a gene: 5. This CDR3 has 15 amino acids. This CDR3 reads CASSFLQGDQETQYF. The CDR3 bases are TGTGCCAGCAGCTTCTTACAGGGGGATCAAGAGACCCAGTACTTC. The full variable domain, with the rest looked up from reference TRBV7-2 and TRBJ2-5, is GAGVSQSPSNKVTEKGKDVELRCDPISGHTALYWYRQSLGQGLEFLIYFQGNSAPDKSGLPSDRFSAERTGGSVSTLTIQRTQQEDSAVYLCASSFLQGDQETQYFGPGTRLLVL.

Many counts were recorded for this clonotype. This chain connects TRBV7-6 to TRBJ2-7; D possibly corresponds to TRBD2 (5 bases). Germline CDR1 and CDR2: SGHVS and FNYEAQ. CDR3 length: 13 residues. Trimming took 0 bases from V and 7 from J, leaving 10 bases between them. This CDR3 reads CASSLALRDEQYF. The DNA for the CDR3 is TGTGCCAGCAGCTTAGCGTTGAGGGATGAGCAGTACTTC.

This clonotype was seen repeatedly, ten times or more. This chain links TRBV6-6 with TRBJ2-5, with 9 positions matching TRBD2. Germline-derived CDR1 and CDR2 are MNHNY and SVGAGI (reference sequence). The trim removed 10 bases at V and 1 base at J, leaving 10 bases unmatched. This CDR3 spans 15 amino acids. CDR3 nucleotides: TGTGCCACCTGGGATGCGGGGGGGGTCCAAGAGACCCAGTACTTC. It specifies CATWDAGGVQETQYF.

The rearrangement links TRBV20-1 to TRBJ2-3, with 11 positions matching TRBD2. J gave up 2 bases and V 6 bases, and 4 bases lay outside the gene matches. Germline-derived CDR1 and CDR2 are DFQATT and SNEGSKA (reference sequence). The CDR3 is 14 residues long. This CDR3 is CSAGLAGNTDTQYF. CDR3 DNA sequence: TGCAGTGCCGGACTAGCGGGTAACACAGATACGCAGTATTTT.

This clonotype was detected a few times. The CDR3 region has the DNA TGTGCCACCCAGACTGGCCTGAACACTGAAGCTTTCTTT. Protein sequence: CATQTGLNTEAFF. The chain has TRBV6-1 and TRBJ1-1; D is unresolved. The V gene's germline CDR1 is MNHNS and CDR2 SASEGT. Trimming removed 10 bases at V and 0 bases at J, with 12 bases between. CDR3 length: 13 amino acids.

This clonotype was detected ten times or more. This rearrangement joins TRBV2 to TRBJ2-7; D remains unclear. Germline CDR1 is SNHLY and CDR2 is FYNNEI. The V and J ends lost 3 bases and 5 bases respectively, with 17 bases between them. The CDR3 spans 15 residues. In DNA form, the CDR3 reads TGTGCCAGCAGTGACTCCTCGCAAGGGTGGGACGAGCAGTACTTC. This gives the protein CASSDSSQGWDEQYF.

Of note for this clonotype: A much larger clone differs by one base, so this may be a read error. The rearrangement joins TRBV30 to TRBJ2-1, with D perhaps matching TRBD1 (6 bases). Trimming removed 2 bases from V and 9 bases from J, with 11 bases in between. The CDR3 is made up of 12 amino acids. CDR1 GTSNPN and CDR2 SVGIG come from the germline V gene (reference sequence). CDR3 bases: TGTGCCTGGAGTCCCAGGGGCGTTGAGCAGTTCTTC. It codes for CAWSPRGVEQFF.

The gene calls are TRBV4-3 and TRBJ2-2; D might be TRBD2 (5 bases). V was trimmed by 4 bases and J by 0 bases, leaving 12 bases between them. The CDR3 extends over 16 amino acids. CDR1 is LGHNA and CDR2 is YSLEER in the germline V gene. The CDR3 loop is CASSPGADSNTGELFF. CDR3 DNA sequence: TGCGCCAGCAGCCCAGGCGCGGACTCGAACACCGGGGAGCTGTTTTTT.

Regarding this clonotype: A read error is possible here, since a much larger clone lies one base away. The gene calls are TRBV11-2 and TRBJ2-5; 7 bases align to TRBD1. Germline V gives CDR1 SGHAT, CDR2 FQNNGV. The ends lost 7 bases at V and 11 bases at J; junction bases unmatched: 13. CDR3 length: 13 amino acids. The CDR3, as DNA: TGTGCCAGCACTCTCATCAGGGGGAATGAGCAGTACTTC. Its protein is CASTLIRGNEQYF.

This clonotype was counted between two and nine times. The genes are TRBV29-1 and TRBJ2-3, with 7 bases lining up with TRBD2. The germline gives CDR1 SQVTM, CDR2 ANQGSEA. J lost 3 bases, V lost 8 bases, and 11 bases had no gene match. CDR3 length equals 14 residues. CDR3 DNA sequence: TGCAGCACTACACCTAGCGGAAGGACAGATACGCAGTATTTT. It yields the protein CSTTPSGRTDTQYF.

Notes on this clonotype: A much larger clone differs by one base, so this may be a read error. The CDR3 sequence: CTSSYSGPTRRDEQYF. The CDR3 region has the DNA TGTACCAGCAGTTACTCGGGCCCCACTCGGAGGGACGAGCAGTACTTC. The chain uses TRBV6-6 and TRBJ2-5; possibly TRBD2 for D (6 bases). The end of the DNA aligns better with TRBJ2-7, so the J call may be wrong. Germline V CDR1 and CDR2: MNHNY, SVGAGI (reference sequence). The CDR3 is 16 amino acids.

This clonotype was seen repeatedly, ten times or more. The chain couples TRBV6-2 or TRBV6-3 to TRBJ2-1; D gene ambiguous. V dropped 6 bases and J dropped 9 bases, with 15 bases sitting between them. The CDR3 loop spans 13 amino acids. Germline-derived CDR1 and CDR2 are MNHEY and SVGEGT. Here the CDR3 reads CASSPSFAAEQFF. The CDR3 DNA follows: TGTGCCAGCAGCCCTTCTTTCGCTGCTGAGCAGTTCTTC.

The chain couples TRBV10-3 to TRBJ2-4, with TRBD2 matching over 12 bases. Germline loops: CDR1 ENHRY, CDR2 SYGVKD. The CDR3 covers 13 residues. V shed 5 bases, J shed 13 bases, and the junction held 6 bases outside the gene matches. The CDR3 nucleotides read TGTGCCATCAGTTGGACTAGCGGGAAAGGGCAGTACTTC. This sequence encodes CAISWTSGKGQYF.